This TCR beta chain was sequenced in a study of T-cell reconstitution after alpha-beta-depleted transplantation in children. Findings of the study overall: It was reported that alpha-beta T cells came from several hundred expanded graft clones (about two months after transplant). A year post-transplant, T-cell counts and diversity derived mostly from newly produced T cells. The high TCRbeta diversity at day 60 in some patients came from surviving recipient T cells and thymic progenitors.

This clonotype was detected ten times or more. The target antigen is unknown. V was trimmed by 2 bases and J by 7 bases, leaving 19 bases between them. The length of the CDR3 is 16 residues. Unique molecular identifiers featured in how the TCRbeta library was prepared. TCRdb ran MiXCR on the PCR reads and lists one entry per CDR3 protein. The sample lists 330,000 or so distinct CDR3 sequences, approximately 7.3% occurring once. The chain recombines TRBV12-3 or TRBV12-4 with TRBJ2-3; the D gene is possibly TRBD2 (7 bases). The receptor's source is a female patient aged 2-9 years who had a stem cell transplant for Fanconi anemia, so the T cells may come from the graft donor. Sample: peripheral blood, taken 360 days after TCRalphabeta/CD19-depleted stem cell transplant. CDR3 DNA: TGTGCCAGCAGTTTACGGGCGGGGGCGACGGGAAATACGCAGTATTTT. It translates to CASSLRAGATGNTQYF.